Reported below is one T cell receptor (beta chain). The antigen remains undetermined. These data originate in a study of blood T cells in healthy people across ages. Study context: Template switching caught about one barcoded beta molecule for each two T cells. Whole-study results and caveats: Conclusively comparing naive with antigen-experienced cells was impossible with unsorted PBMCs.

Combining a sample-barcoded 5' primer with a J-beta primer mix, a second PCR ran for roughly 6 to 12 cycles. A template-switch adaptor with 12 random nucleotides tagged each cDNA molecule. Using its own MiXCR run on the 5' RACE reads, TCRdb lists one record per CDR3 protein. The sample records 550,000 to 750,000 distinct CDR3 sequences, under 25% being singletons. Trimming removed 0 bases from V and 0 bases from J, with 3 bases in between. The CDR3 length is 13 residues. Germline assignment: CDR1 GTSNPN and CDR2 SVGIG (reference sequence). In terms of origin and age, donors were healthy Caucasian individuals from Russia aged about 6 to 90.

This clonotype originated in a man in his 70s in good health. The material sequenced was blood. The chain uses TRBV30 and TRBJ2-1; no firm D call. The CDR3 DNA reads TGTGCCTGGAGTGTAGACTCCTACAATGAGCAGTTCTTC. Its protein product is CAWSVDSYNEQFF.